These 4 T cell receptor beta chains were all obtained from the same sample, sequenced in a study of regulatory T cells in long-lasting Graves disease. The time point was: newly diagnosed GD, antithyroid drugs for less than 3 months. From PBMCs, RNA was extracted and then used to make the TCR library. Construction of the TCR beta libraries employed iRepertoire HTBI primers in conjunction with Arm-PCR of CDR3 regions. TCRdb used MiXCR to reprocess the multiplex PCR reads, holding one entry per CDR3 protein. Altogether roughly 380,000 distinct CDR3 sequences are present, roughly 17% being singletons, with the ten largest covering 25% to 30%. These sequences were also reported in another study, on T cells in Graves' hyperthyroidism and ophthalmopathy.

Sequencing used peripheral blood mononuclear cells (PBMCs), obtained at new diagnosis, from a patient treated with antithyroid drugs. These TCRs come from a man between 40 and 49 years old with Graves disease.

This clonotype was seen a handful of times. The rearrangement links TRBV4-3 to TRBJ2-1, with 13 bases matching TRBD2. CDR1 and CDR2 (germline): LGHNA, YSLEER. The J segment lost 2 bases and the V segment lost 5 bases, leaving 6 bases of the junction unmatched. The CDR3 is made up of 17 amino acids. CDR3 nucleotides: TGCGCCAGCAGCTCGGGACTAGCGGGGAGGCCCTACAATGAGCAGTTCTTC. Protein product: CASSSGLAGRPYNEQFF.

This clonotype was found a few times. This chain connects TRBV10-3 to TRBJ1-3; 10 bases align to TRBD1. This CDR3 region has 14 residues. Trimming at V came to 6 bases and at J to 5 bases, leaving 4 bases not matched to a gene. Germline assignment: CDR1 ENHRY and CDR2 SYGVKD. CDR3 nucleotide sequence: TGTGCCATCAGCCCGGGACAGGGGAGAAACACCATATATTTT. Translating it yields CAISPGQGRNTIYF.

In regard to this clonotype: A far larger clone is off by one base, so a read error is likely. The chain combines TRBV6-9 with TRBJ2-7; tentatively, D is TRBD2 (5 bases). This CDR3 has 13 residues. Germline CDR1 MNHGY, CDR2 SVAAGI. CDR3 protein: CVSSYTGTYEQYF. DNA for the CDR3: TGTGTCAGCAGTTACACCGGGACCTACGAGCAGTACTTC.

This clonotype was observed many times. The chain employs TRBV20-1 and TRBJ1-5; D may be TRBD1 (6 bases). The CDR3 length is 13 residues. The germline V and J ends were trimmed by 6 bases and 3 bases, with 12 bases remaining between them. The germline V gene encodes CDR1 DFQATT and CDR2 SNEGSKA (reference sequence). As DNA, the CDR3 is TGCAGTGCGCAGGGACACGACAATCAGCCCCAGCATTTT. It codes for CSAQGHDNQPQHF.